The 19 T cell receptor beta chains listed next were all sequenced from one sample in a study of T cells after yellow fever vaccination. TCRdb processed the 5' RACE reads anew with MiXCR; each CDR3 protein has one entry. The top ten clones hold 14% to 15% of a sample with 610,000 or so distinct CDR3 sequences, 9% to 15% of them seen once. The sample consisted of PBMCs, taken on the day of the yellow fever booster vaccination. Source of these receptors: a young man who received the YFV17D yellow fever vaccine.

This clonotype was counted between two and nine times. V and J are TRBV20-1 and TRBJ2-2, with TRBD2 identical over 10 bases. Trimming took 2 bases from V and 0 from J; bases not matched to a gene: 9. Germline-derived CDR1 and CDR2 are DFQATT and SNEGSKA (reference sequence). This CDR3 has 18 amino acids. Written as DNA, the CDR3 is TGCAGTGCTAGATGGGCTAGCGGGAGCCTAGCGAACACCGGGGAGCTGTTTTTT. Amino acid sequence: CSARWASGSLANTGELFF.

This chain links TRBV6-1 with TRBJ2-3, with 8 bases identical to TRBD2. Trimming removed 8 bases from V and 4 bases from J; junction bases left unmatched: 8. Germline CDR1 is MNHNS and CDR2 is SASEGT. CDR3 length: 14 residues. In DNA, the CDR3 is TGTGCCAGCTGGGCGGGAGGTTGGCCAGATACGCAGTATTTT. This codes for CASWAGGWPDTQYF.

This clonotype was recorded a few times. The chain couples TRBV7-3 to TRBJ2-7, with TRBD2 matching over 9 bases. With 4 bases clipped from V and 5 bases from J, the junction kept 12 bases outside the gene matches. Per the germline V gene, CDR1 is SGHTA and CDR2 is FQGTGA. The CDR3 has 16 amino acids. CDR3 residues: CASSSTGASGKNEQYF. Here the CDR3 DNA reads TGTGCCAGCAGCTCGACTGGGGCTAGCGGGAAGAACGAGCAGTACTTC.

The sample holds a few counts of this clonotype. The chain recombines TRBV19 with TRBJ2-5; the match to TRBD1 covers 7 bases. The trim removed 7 bases at V and 1 base at J, leaving 6 bases unmatched. The CDR3 spans 14 residues. Germline V CDR1 and CDR2: LNHDA, SQIVND (reference sequence). The CDR3 sequence: CASTRDSFQETQYF. DNA for the CDR3: TGTGCCAGTACCAGGGACAGCTTCCAAGAGACCCAGTACTTC.

J is TRBJ2-5 and V is TRBV20-1; D uncertain. Per the germline V gene, CDR1 is DFQATT and CDR2 is SNEGSKA (reference sequence). This CDR3 spans 15 amino acids. V was cut by 0 bases and J by 6 bases, with 17 bases left in between. This chain's CDR3 is CSARDTGWNDKTQYF. The DNA of the CDR3 is TGCAGTGCTAGAGATACCGGATGGAACGATAAGACCCAGTACTTC.

The chain joins TRBV11-2 to TRBJ2-1; tentative D call: TRBD1 (7 bases). V was shortened by 5 bases and J by 1 base, with 24 bases between the two germline ends. The CDR3 has 19 amino acids. Germline lookup yields CDR1 SGHAT and CDR2 FQNNGV. The CDR3: CASSTSTGDGRRSYNEQFF. Written as DNA, the CDR3 is TGTGCCAGCAGCACCTCAACAGGGGACGGGAGAAGGTCCTACAATGAGCAGTTCTTC.

The chain uses TRBV5-1 and TRBJ2-4, with 11 positions matching TRBD2. There are 16 residues in the CDR3. The junction had 10 bases not matched to a gene; V was cut back by 3 bases and J by 8 bases. CDR1 SGHRS and CDR2 YFSETQ come from the germline V gene. The CDR3 here is CASSWGLAALKDIQYF. CDR3 nucleotide sequence: TGCGCCAGCAGCTGGGGACTAGCGGCTCTTAAGGACATTCAGTACTTC.

This clonotype was observed at least ten times. The V call is TRBV27, the J call TRBJ2-7; no firm D call. Trimming cost V 8 bases and J 0 bases, with 5 bases left between them. Germline lookup yields CDR1 MNHEY and CDR2 SMNVEV (reference sequence). The CDR3 sequence is 11 residues long. CDR3 coding DNA: TGTGCCAGCGCCAGCTCCTACGAGCAGTACTTC. This sequence encodes CASASSYEQYF.

V gene TRBV6-5 combines with J gene TRBJ1-1; no clear D gene. The germline V and J ends were trimmed by 0 bases and 7 bases, with 6 bases remaining between them. This CDR3 has 12 amino acids. Germline CDR1 MNHEY, CDR2 SVGAGI. The DNA for the CDR3 is TGTGCCAGCAGTTACTCAGGATTTGAAGCTTTCTTT. This gives the protein CASSYSGFEAFF.

This clonotype was seen just once. This chain uses TRBV19 with TRBJ1-1; D perhaps matches TRBD1 (6 bases). Trimming took off 7 bases at V and 1 base at J, with 13 bases between the two ends. The CDR3 is 14 amino acids. Per the germline V gene, CDR1 is LNHDA and CDR2 is SQIVND (reference sequence). DNA of the CDR3: TGTGCCAGTACCTTGGACAGAGCGAACACTGAAGCTTTCTTT. It encodes CASTLDRANTEAFF. Drawing the rest from reference TRBV19 and TRBJ1-1, the complete variable domain is DGGITQSPKYLFRKEGQNVTLSCEQNLNHDAMYWYRQDPGQGLRLIYYSQIVNDFQKGDIAEGYSVSREKKESFPLTVTSAQKNPTAFYLCASTLDRANTEAFFGQGTRLTVV.

This clonotype showed up many times. The gene calls are TRBV28 and TRBJ1-2; TRBD1 matches at 10 bases. Germline trimming cut 7 bases from V and 5 bases from J; bases unmatched to any gene: 7. Germline assignment: CDR1 MDHEN and CDR2 SYDVKM. There are 14 residues in the CDR3. CDR3 amino acids: CASTSTGGPYGYTF. CDR3 sequence (DNA): TGTGCCAGCACCTCGACAGGGGGCCCATATGGCTACACCTTC.

The J gene is TRBJ2-7, the V gene TRBV20-1, with a tentative D call TRBD1 (6 bases). V lost 0 bases and J lost 3, with 15 bases in between. From germline, CDR1 is DFQATT and CDR2 SNEGSKA (reference sequence). The CDR3 covers 15 residues. DNA of the CDR3: TGCAGTGCTAGAGAGGGGCAGGGGTGGTACTACGAGCAGTACTTC. As protein: CSAREGQGWYYEQYF.

This clonotype has ten or more counts. The V gene is TRBV29-1, the J gene TRBJ2-5; D unresolved. The CDR3 length is 11 residues. Germline CDR1 reads SQVTM; CDR2 reads ANQGSEA. V was cut by 4 bases and J by 5 bases, with 8 bases left in between. The CDR3 sequence is CSVAGPETQYF. As DNA, the CDR3 is TGCAGCGTTGCAGGACCGGAGACCCAGTACTTC.

The gene calls are TRBV5-1 and TRBJ2-5, with 7 bases that match TRBD2. The length of the CDR3 is 14 residues. The germline V gene encodes CDR1 SGHRS and CDR2 YFSETQ. V gave up 3 bases and J gave up 5 bases; unmatched junction bases: 7. The CDR3 DNA reads as TGCGCCAGCAGCTCAGCGGGGCGAGGGGAGACCCAGTACTTC. This gives the protein CASSSAGRGETQYF. Complete variable domain (other parts from reference TRBV5-1 and TRBJ2-5): KAGVTQTPRYLIKTRGQQVTLSCSPISGHRSVSWYQQTPGQGLQFLFEYFSETQRNKGNFPGRFSGRQFSNSRSEMNVSTLELGDSALYLCASSSAGRGETQYFGPGTRLLVL.

Remarks on this clonotype: This may be a read error: a much more frequent sequence differs by one nucleotide. Likely a read error: the CDR3 ends without its conserved phenylalanine or tryptophan. The V and J genes are TRBV7-9 and TRBJ2-4; TRBD1 is a possible D gene (5 bases). V was cut by 5 bases and J by 0 bases, with 8 bases left in between. This CDR3 spans 14 amino acids. CDR1 is SEHNR and CDR2 is FQNEAQ in the germline V gene (reference sequence). The CDR3 loop is CASSLGLAKNIQYS. For the CDR3, the DNA is TGTGCCAGCAGCCTGGGGCTAGCCAAAAACATTCAGTACTCC.

This clonotype was seen a few times. The chain joins TRBV7-2 to TRBJ2-4; D is ambiguous. This CDR3 is 14 amino acids long. Looked up from germline, CDR1 is SGHTA and CDR2 is FQGNSA. Trimming pared 3 bases from V and 3 bases from J, leaving 9 bases between. The CDR3 sequence is CASSLSDHKNIQYF. The CDR3 nucleotides are TGTGCCAGCAGCTTGAGTGATCACAAAAACATTCAGTACTTC.

The chain combines TRBV7-2 with TRBJ1-1; D is uncertain. This CDR3 has 15 amino acids. The V and J ends lost 0 bases and 4 bases respectively, with 12 bases between them. Germline V CDR1 and CDR2: SGHTA, FQGNSA. In nucleotides, the CDR3 is TGTGCCAGCAGCTTAGCGCTCGGCCGGCCCACTGAAGCTTTCTTT. It translates to CASSLALGRPTEAFF.

A few counts support this clonotype. This chain links TRBV20-1 with TRBJ2-5; the D gene could be TRBD1 or TRBD2 (6 bases each). The CDR3 contains 15 residues. Trimming shortened V by 1 base and J by 2 bases, and 14 bases separated the two germline ends. Germline V gene sequence: CDR1 DFQATT, CDR2 SNEGSKA (reference sequence). The CDR3 nucleotides read TGCAGTGCTAGAGCTGGGCTAGGGGGGCAAGAGACCCAGTACTTC. Translated: CSARAGLGGQETQYF.

The rearrangement uses TRBV7-8 and TRBJ2-7, with D possibly matching TRBD1 (6 bases). This CDR3 is 14 amino acids long. With 4 bases removed from V and 0 bases from J, the gap between germline ends came to 10 bases. The germline CDR1 and CDR2 sequences are SGHVS and FQNEAQ. The CDR3, as DNA: TGTGCCAGCAGCTCCATGACAGGCTCCTACGAGCAGTACTTC. Protein product: CASSSMTGSYEQYF.